The rows below give T cell receptor beta chains drawn from one sample of a study of tumor-infiltrating lymphocytes in primary liver carcinoma. Via MiXCR, TCRdb re-called the multiplex PCR reads, giving one row per CDR3 protein. The sample gives 100,000 to 150,000 distinct CDR3 sequences, 64% of which show up once; 7% to 10% is in the top ten. The specimen was liver tumor tissue from sampling region 3. These receptors originate from an older woman with primary liver carcinoma and hepatitis B virus infection. The CDR3 runs from the conserved cysteine through the conserved F or W. D genes are given only for firm matches. Some rows mark clone size as missing; the rest say once, few, many or name a class of expanded clone.

TRBJ2-1 . . TRBV29-1 CSVAGQHYNEQFF TGCAGTGTTGCGGGACAGCATTACAATGAGCAGTTCTTC
TRBJ2-2 once . TRBV11-2 CASNRQAWSVVTGELFF TGTGCCAGCAACCGTCAAGCGTGGTCAGTAGTCACAGGGGAGCTGTTTTTT
TRBJ2-7 . . TRBV28 CASRHGQYEQYF TGTGCCAGCAGGCACGGCCAGTACGAGCAGTACTTC
TRBJ1-1 many . TRBV29-1 CSVGRSGTLNTEAFF TGCAGCGTTGGCAGATCCGGGACTTTGAACACTGAAGCTTTCTTT
TRBJ2-5 . . TRBV6-1 CASSEGFGSSKETQYF TGTGCCAGCAGTGAAGGCTTTGGGTCTAGCAAAGAGACCCAGTACTTC
TRBJ2-7 many TRBD1 TRBV5-6 CASSPGQGVGQYF TGTGCCAGCAGCCCGGGACAGGGCGTCGGGCAGTACTTC
TRBJ2-5 . . TRBV6-1 CASSPERLVGDETQYF TGTGCCAGCAGCCCAGAACGGCTAGTGGGAGACGAGACCCAGTACTTC
TRBJ2-1 many TRBD2 TRBV5-5 CASSSTSGSGGEQFF TGTGCCAGCAGCTCGACTAGCGGGAGTGGGGGTGAGCAGTTCTTC
TRBJ2-5 many TRBD1 TRBV28 CASSLDDRAVGETQYF TGTGCCAGCAGTTTAGATGACAGGGCTGTCGGAGAGACCCAGTACTTC
TRBJ2-6 . TRBD2 TRBV20-1 CSASMGLAEPGANVLTF TGCAGTGCTAGTATGGGACTAGCTGAGCCTGGGGCCAACGTCCTGACTTTC
TRBJ2-5 . TRBD2 TRBV11-3 CANGLARLASQETQYF TGTGCCAACGGCCTCGCGCGACTAGCAAGTCAAGAGACCCAGTACTTC
TRBJ2-7 once . TRBV12-3/TRBV12-4 CARSPQGFYEQYF TGCGCCAGAAGCCCACAGGGTTTTTACGAGCAGTACTTC
TRBJ2-2 . . TRBV6-1 CANSSTLPRTGELFF TGTGCCAACAGTTCCACCCTGCCTCGCACCGGGGAGCTGTTTTTT
TRBJ2-7 medium-sized . TRBV11-2 CASSQAAEQYF TGTGCCAGCAGCCAAGCGGCCGAGCAGTACTTC
TRBJ2-1 . TRBD2 TRBV11-2 CANSLRLAGIYNEQFF TGTGCCAACAGCCTCCGACTAGCGGGAATCTACAATGAGCAGTTCTTC
TRBJ2-3 . . TRBV11-3 CASRRVDGNTDTQYF TGTGCCAGCAGGCGAGTGGATGGGAACACAGATACGCAGTATTTT
TRBJ2-3 . TRBD2 TRBV12-3/TRBV12-4 CVSSDVEPGRAYTQYF TGTGTCAGCAGTGATGTAGAGCCAGGGAGGGCCTATACGCAGTATTTT
TRBJ1-4 few . TRBV28 CATGGFPTNEKLFF TGTGCCACGGGGGGATTTCCAACTAATGAAAAACTGTTTTTT
TRBJ1-2 . . TRBV4-1 CASWGAGNCGYTF TGCGCCAGCTGGGGAGCAGGCAACTGTGGCTACACCTTC
TRBJ2-3 . . TRBV4-1 CVSSLGHSSTDMQYF TGCGTCAGCAGCCTGGGACACTCCAGCACAGATATGCAGTATTTT
TRBJ2-5 many . TRBV6-1 CASSEGGRAQETQYF TGTGCCAGCAGTGAAGGAGGCAGGGCTCAAGAGACCCAGTACTTC
TRBJ2-1 many TRBD2 TRBV29-1 CSVVTSGRIRGNEQFF TGCAGCGTAGTAACTAGCGGGAGAATCAGGGGGAATGAGCAGTTCTTC
TRBJ2-7 . TRBD1 TRBV12-3/TRBV12-4 CSSRDRHSYEQYF TGCTCCAGCCGGGACAGGCACTCCTACGAGCAGTACTTC
TRBJ1-3 . . TRBV12-3/TRBV12-4 CASNPPTGRPRGNTIYF TGTGCCAGCAACCCGCCCACAGGGAGACCTCGGGGGAACACTATATATTTT
TRBJ2-5 many . TRBV4-2 CASSQVMPSSGSQETQYF TGTGCCAGCAGCCAAGTGATGCCTTCTTCGGGAAGCCAAGAGACCCAGTACTTC
TRBJ1-1 many . TRBV6-5 CASSGRYTEAFF TGTGCCAGCAGTGGACGGTACACTGAAGCTTTCTTT
TRBJ2-2 many TRBD1 TRBV5-1 CASSFITGGTGELFF TGCGCCAGCAGCTTCATCACAGGGGGTACCGGGGAGCTGTTTTTT
TRBJ2-1 many TRBD2 TRBV12-3/TRBV12-4 CASSASGSHNEQFF TGTGCCAGCAGTGCTAGCGGGAGCCACAATGAGCAGTTCTTC
TRBJ2-1 . . TRBV7-9 CTSSLARETREQFF TGTACCAGCAGCTTAGCCCGGGAGACGCGGGAGCAGTTCTTC
TRBJ1-2 many TRBD1 TRBV2 CASTTGGYGYTF TGTGCCAGCACAACAGGGGGGTATGGCTACACCTTC
TRBJ2-2 . . TRBV11-1 CASRSSLDTVELFF TGTGCCAGCAGATCGAGCCTTGACACCGTGGAGCTCTTTTTT
TRBJ2-7 . . TRBV6-1 CVSETEVSPYEQYF TGTGTCAGCGAGACAGAGGTGAGCCCCTACGAGCAGTACTTC
TRBJ2-2 . . TRBV11-2 CPSSPRGGPEELFF TGTCCCAGCAGCCCAAGGGGCGGGCCCGAGGAGCTGTTTTTT
TRBJ2-5 . . TRBV5-1 CASSSETNGRETQYF TGCGCCAGCAGCTCCGAGACTAACGGGAGAGAGACCCAGTACTTC
TRBJ2-5 . . TRBV7-7 CVSSYDRSETQYF TGTGTTAGCAGCTACGACAGGTCGGAGACCCAGTACTTC
TRBJ2-5 . TRBD2 TRBV29-1 CSIFVPSGRAGVKTQCF TGCAGCATTTTTGTGCCCAGCGGGAGGGCCGGGGTGAAGACCCAGTGCTTC
TRBJ2-1 . . TRBV6-5 CASNYSRGLYEEFF TGTGCCAGCAATTACTCACGGGGTCTCTATGAGGAGTTCTTC
TRBJ2-1 . TRBD2 TRBV12-3/TRBV12-4 CASSLGAGGYNEQSF TGTGCCAGCAGTTTGGGAGCGGGAGGATACAATGAGCAGTCCTTC
TRBJ2-1 . . TRBV29-1 CSMQAGRGNEQFF TGCAGCATGCAGGCCGGACGCGGCAATGAGCAGTTCTTC
TRBJ1-6 few . TRBV20-1 CSARSSGGSNSPLHF TGCAGTGCTAGGTCGAGCGGAGGTTCCAATTCACCCCTCCACTTT
TRBJ2-4 many . TRBV14 CASSLPGVQNIQYF TGTGCCAGCAGCCTCCCAGGGGTACAAAACATTCAGTACTTC
TRBJ2-1 . . TRBV30 CVWSVGRSKNEQFF TGTGTCTGGAGTGTGGGCAGGTCCAAGAATGAGCAGTTCTTC